A selection of T cell receptor beta chains follows, all from one sample in a study of OX40 agonist ivuxolimab in advanced cancers. Clones were sequenced by immunoSEQ multiplex PCR, and TCRdb holds only the in-frame ones, with some missing. Of tens of thousands of clones in the sample, around four fifths were seen once. The input for sequencing was CD4+ or CD8+ T cells sorted from blood, taken in a trial of the OX40 agonist ivuxolimab. These receptors came from an adult with an advanced solid tumor such as melanoma, head and neck, liver or kidney cancer. CDR3s include the opening cysteine and the closing phenylalanine or tryptophan. Each record gives: J gene, clone size, V gene, D gene, CDR3 DNA, CDR3 protein. The D gene is left open where the match is weak. Clone size is stated in some rows and not others, as once, few, many or a class when expanded.

j_call: TRBJ2-5; clone_size: -; v_call: TRBV29-1; d_call: TRBD1; cdr3_nt: TGCAGCGCCCTAGTCGGACAGGGCGGACCAGAGACCCAGTACTTC; cdr3_aa: CSALVGQGGPETQYF
j_call: TRBJ1-1; clone_size: few; v_call: TRBV30; d_call: -; cdr3_nt: TGTGCCTGGAGTGTTGGGGGCTCGGGGAGTGGCACTGAAGCTTTCTTT; cdr3_aa: CAWSVGGSGSGTEAFF
j_call: TRBJ1-5; clone_size: -; v_call: TRBV9; d_call: -; cdr3_nt: TGTGCCAGCAGCGTAGACCTTAGCAATCAGCCCCAGCATTTT; cdr3_aa: CASSVDLSNQPQHF
j_call: TRBJ1-2; clone_size: -; v_call: TRBV23-1; d_call: -; cdr3_nt: TGCGCCAGCAGTCATCCTTGGGTGTTTGACACCTTC; cdr3_aa: CASSHPWVFDTF
j_call: TRBJ2-1; clone_size: -; v_call: TRBV5-6; d_call: TRBD1; cdr3_nt: TGTGCCAGCAGTTTTCCGGGACAGAGGAACAATGAGCAGTTCTTC; cdr3_aa: CASSFPGQRNNEQFF
j_call: TRBJ2-2; clone_size: few; v_call: TRBV9; d_call: -; cdr3_nt: TGTGCCAGCAGCGTGGCTCCGAGCACCGGGGAGCTGTTTTTT; cdr3_aa: CASSVAPSTGELFF
j_call: TRBJ2-7; clone_size: few; v_call: TRBV6-5; d_call: -; cdr3_nt: TGTGCCAGCAGGACACCCCGGGGCTACGAGCAGTACTTC; cdr3_aa: CASRTPRGYEQYF
j_call: TRBJ1-1; clone_size: medium-sized; v_call: TRBV4-1; d_call: -; cdr3_nt: TGCGCCAGCCGGCGATTAATGAACACTGAAGCTTTCTTT; cdr3_aa: CASRRLMNTEAFF
j_call: TRBJ2-4; clone_size: -; v_call: TRBV19; d_call: TRBD1; cdr3_nt: TGTGCCAGTAGTACGGGACAGGTACTAGCCAAAAACATTCAGTACTTC; cdr3_aa: CASSTGQVLAKNIQYF
j_call: TRBJ1-3; clone_size: -; v_call: TRBV19; d_call: TRBD1; cdr3_nt: TGTGCCAGTAACACTCGACAGGGCCACACCATATATTTT; cdr3_aa: CASNTRQGHTIYF
j_call: TRBJ2-3; clone_size: -; v_call: TRBV19; d_call: -; cdr3_nt: TGTGCCAGTAGTAAGGGCCCGCCAGGGGCAACAGATACGCAGTATTTT; cdr3_aa: CASSKGPPGATDTQYF
j_call: TRBJ2-2; clone_size: -; v_call: TRBV7-9; d_call: -; cdr3_nt: TGTGCCAGCAGCGGCTCCGGGGGGCGCGAGGTGAACACCGGGGAGCTGTTTTTT; cdr3_aa: CASSGSGGREVNTGELFF
j_call: TRBJ2-4; clone_size: -; v_call: TRBV6-5; d_call: -; cdr3_nt: TGTGCCAGCAGTTCGCTCCGGGGAGCCAAAAACATTCAGTACTTC; cdr3_aa: CASSSLRGAKNIQYF
j_call: TRBJ2-2; clone_size: -; v_call: TRBV11-2; d_call: TRBD1; cdr3_nt: TGTGCCAGCAGCCAACAGACAGGGACGAACACCGGGGAGCTGTTTTTT; cdr3_aa: CASSQQTGTNTGELFF
j_call: TRBJ2-2; clone_size: -; v_call: TRBV4-2; d_call: -; cdr3_nt: TGTGCCAGCAGCCAAGAAATAAACACCGGGGAGCTGTTTTTT; cdr3_aa: CASSQEINTGELFF
j_call: TRBJ2-7; clone_size: -; v_call: TRBV7-8; d_call: TRBD1; cdr3_nt: TGTGCCAGCAGCTCCTCTCTCCGACAGGGGGAGTACGAGCAGTACTTC; cdr3_aa: CASSSSLRQGEYEQYF
j_call: TRBJ2-5; clone_size: -; v_call: TRBV5-6; d_call: TRBD1; cdr3_nt: TGTGCCAGCAGCTGGACAGGGGACCAAGAGACCCAGTACTTC; cdr3_aa: CASSWTGDQETQYF
j_call: TRBJ1-3; clone_size: -; v_call: TRBV6-1; d_call: -; cdr3_nt: TGTGCCAGCAGTGAACTCCCCCGGACAGCTATCTCTGGAAACACCATATATTTT; cdr3_aa: CASSELPRTAISGNTIYF
j_call: TRBJ1-6; clone_size: -; v_call: TRBV5-4; d_call: -; cdr3_nt: TGTGCCATCAAGACAGGCAGCTCCTATAATTCACCCCTCCACTTT; cdr3_aa: CAIKTGSSYNSPLHF
j_call: TRBJ1-4; clone_size: -; v_call: TRBV28; d_call: TRBD1; cdr3_nt: TGTGCCAGCAGGCTACTAACCGGGACAGGAGGGGAAAAACTGTTTTTT; cdr3_aa: CASRLLTGTGGEKLFF
j_call: TRBJ2-3; clone_size: once; v_call: TRBV7-2; d_call: -; cdr3_nt: TGTGCCAGCAGCCCCACTTACACAGATACGCAGTATTTT; cdr3_aa: CASSPTYTDTQYF
j_call: TRBJ2-5; clone_size: -; v_call: TRBV5-4; d_call: TRBD1; cdr3_nt: TGTGCCAGCAGCTTGGAGGCAGGGGGCGCGGAGACCCAGTACTTC; cdr3_aa: CASSLEAGGAETQYF
j_call: TRBJ2-7; clone_size: -; v_call: TRBV7-2; d_call: -; cdr3_nt: TGTGCCAGCAGCTACCCTCCGAGCGAGCAGTACTTC; cdr3_aa: CASSYPPSEQYF
j_call: TRBJ2-1; clone_size: -; v_call: TRBV11-1; d_call: -; cdr3_nt: TGTGCCAGCAGCCCAGGACTCAACAATGAGCAGTTCTTC; cdr3_aa: CASSPGLNNEQFF
j_call: TRBJ2-7; clone_size: -; v_call: TRBV14; d_call: TRBD1; cdr3_nt: TGTGCCAGCAGCCAAGTGGACAGGCCCTACGAGCAGTACTTC; cdr3_aa: CASSQVDRPYEQYF
j_call: TRBJ2-2; clone_size: -; v_call: TRBV28; d_call: -; cdr3_nt: TGTGCCAGCAGTTTATCCCAGCTGGGTGCGAACACCGGGGAGCTGTTTTTT; cdr3_aa: CASSLSQLGANTGELFF
j_call: TRBJ1-1; clone_size: -; v_call: TRBV6-4; d_call: TRBD1; cdr3_nt: TGTGCCAGCAAACGGACAGGGGAGGGGACTGAAGCTTTCTTT; cdr3_aa: CASKRTGEGTEAFF
j_call: TRBJ1-1; clone_size: -; v_call: TRBV7-9; d_call: -; cdr3_nt: TGTGCCAGCAGCTTAGCGCAGAACACTGAAGCTTTCTTT; cdr3_aa: CASSLAQNTEAFF
j_call: TRBJ2-2; clone_size: -; v_call: TRBV7-7; d_call: TRBD2; cdr3_nt: TGTGCTAGCAGCAAAGAGGGAGGGTACACCGGGGAGCTGTTTTTT; cdr3_aa: CASSKEGGYTGELFF
j_call: TRBJ2-3; clone_size: -; v_call: TRBV9; d_call: -; cdr3_nt: TGTGCCAGCCGTCGGATCAGCACAGATACGCAGTATTTT; cdr3_aa: CASRRISTDTQYF
j_call: TRBJ1-5; clone_size: few; v_call: TRBV5-1; d_call: -; cdr3_nt: TGCGCCAGCAGCTTGGCGGGGAATAGCAATCAGCCCCAGCATTTT; cdr3_aa: CASSLAGNSNQPQHF
j_call: TRBJ1-5; clone_size: -; v_call: TRBV6-1; d_call: -; cdr3_nt: TGTGCCAGCAGTGAATCGGGGAGGCGGCCCTATCAGCCCCAGCATTTT; cdr3_aa: CASSESGRRPYQPQHF
j_call: TRBJ1-4; clone_size: -; v_call: TRBV19; d_call: -; cdr3_nt: TGTGCCAGTAGGGACGGAACTAATGAAAAACTGTTTTTT; cdr3_aa: CASRDGTNEKLFF
j_call: TRBJ1-4; clone_size: -; v_call: TRBV28; d_call: TRBD1; cdr3_nt: TGTGCCAGCAACCGACAGGGCAGCAATGAAAAACTGTTTTTT; cdr3_aa: CASNRQGSNEKLFF
j_call: TRBJ2-7; clone_size: -; v_call: TRBV13; d_call: TRBD1; cdr3_nt: TGTGCCAGCAGCTTAGCAGGGGGCGAGCAGTACTTC; cdr3_aa: CASSLAGGEQYF
j_call: TRBJ1-5; clone_size: -; v_call: TRBV28; d_call: -; cdr3_nt: TGTGCCAGCAGTTCCAGACCGACGATTAATAGCAATCAGCCCCAGCATTTT; cdr3_aa: CASSSRPTINSNQPQHF
j_call: TRBJ1-1; clone_size: -; v_call: TRBV5-5; d_call: -; cdr3_nt: TGTGCCAGCAGCCCCCCCCCGGGGATGAACACTGAAGCTTTCTTT; cdr3_aa: CASSPPPGMNTEAFF
j_call: TRBJ2-1; clone_size: -; v_call: TRBV5-8; d_call: TRBD1; cdr3_nt: TGTGCCAGCAGCTTGGTACGAGGAAGGGGGCTTTACGGTGAGCAGTTCTTC; cdr3_aa: CASSLVRGRGLYGEQFF
j_call: TRBJ2-3; clone_size: -; v_call: TRBV4-2; d_call: TRBD2; cdr3_nt: TGTGCCAGCAGCCAAGGTATGAAAGCGGGGGGACTCGCTAGCACAGATACGCAGTATTTT; cdr3_aa: CASSQGMKAGGLASTDTQYF
j_call: TRBJ2-5; clone_size: once; v_call: TRBV7-2; d_call: -; cdr3_nt: TGTGCCAGCAGCTTAATTTCAGAGACCCAGTACTTC; cdr3_aa: CASSLISETQYF
j_call: TRBJ2-2; clone_size: -; v_call: TRBV2; d_call: -; cdr3_nt: TGTGCCAGCAGTAGGGACGGGAACACCGGGGAGCTGTTTTTT; cdr3_aa: CASSRDGNTGELFF
j_call: TRBJ2-5; clone_size: -; v_call: TRBV4-2; d_call: TRBD2; cdr3_nt: TGTGCCAGCAGCCAAGTTACATTAGCGGGGCAAGAGACCCAGTACTTC; cdr3_aa: CASSQVTLAGQETQYF
j_call: TRBJ1-2; clone_size: -; v_call: TRBV5-1; d_call: TRBD1; cdr3_nt: TGCGCCACCGGGACAGGGGGCGGGGATGGCTACACCTTC; cdr3_aa: CATGTGGGDGYTF
j_call: TRBJ2-5; clone_size: -; v_call: TRBV29-1; d_call: TRBD1; cdr3_nt: TGCAGCGTTGAAGTTCGACAGGGGGCAGGAGAGACCCAGTACTTC; cdr3_aa: CSVEVRQGAGETQYF
j_call: TRBJ2-7; clone_size: -; v_call: TRBV6-5; d_call: -; cdr3_nt: TGTGCCAGCAGTCGAGCGACAGTTGCTCCCTACGAGCAGTACTTC; cdr3_aa: CASSRATVAPYEQYF
j_call: TRBJ2-5; clone_size: -; v_call: TRBV10-3; d_call: TRBD2; cdr3_nt: TGTGCCAGTGGACTAGCGGGCGGAGGGACCCAGTACTTC; cdr3_aa: CASGLAGGGTQYF
j_call: TRBJ1-3; clone_size: -; v_call: TRBV7-8; d_call: -; cdr3_nt: TGTGCCAGCAGCCCTCACAGGGTACCCCCTGGAAACACCATATATTTT; cdr3_aa: CASSPHRVPPGNTIYF
j_call: TRBJ2-7; clone_size: -; v_call: TRBV7-7; d_call: -; cdr3_nt: TGTGCTAGCAGCTGGCGGATTTCCTACGAGCAGTACTTC; cdr3_aa: CASSWRISYEQYF
j_call: TRBJ2-3; clone_size: few; v_call: TRBV6-1; d_call: TRBD2; cdr3_nt: TGTGCCAGCAGTGAAGGAGCGGGGGGGCGGGATACGCAGTATTTT; cdr3_aa: CASSEGAGGRDTQYF
j_call: TRBJ1-6; clone_size: once; v_call: TRBV30; d_call: -; cdr3_nt: TGTGCCTGGATCCTAGGGGACGGAAATAATTCACCCCTCCACTTT; cdr3_aa: CAWILGDGNNSPLHF
j_call: TRBJ1-2; clone_size: -; v_call: TRBV5-5; d_call: -; cdr3_nt: TGTGCCAGCAGCTTGGGAACAGGCGGGGACTATGGCTACACCTTC; cdr3_aa: CASSLGTGGDYGYTF
j_call: TRBJ2-5; clone_size: -; v_call: TRBV19; d_call: TRBD2; cdr3_nt: TGTGCCACCCTAGAGCGGGGGGGGGTGGTAGAGACCCAGTACTTC; cdr3_aa: CATLERGGVVETQYF
j_call: TRBJ2-1; clone_size: -; v_call: TRBV7-2; d_call: -; cdr3_nt: TGTGCCAGCACCCCTTTGAAATCCTACAATGAGCAGTTCTTC; cdr3_aa: CASTPLKSYNEQFF